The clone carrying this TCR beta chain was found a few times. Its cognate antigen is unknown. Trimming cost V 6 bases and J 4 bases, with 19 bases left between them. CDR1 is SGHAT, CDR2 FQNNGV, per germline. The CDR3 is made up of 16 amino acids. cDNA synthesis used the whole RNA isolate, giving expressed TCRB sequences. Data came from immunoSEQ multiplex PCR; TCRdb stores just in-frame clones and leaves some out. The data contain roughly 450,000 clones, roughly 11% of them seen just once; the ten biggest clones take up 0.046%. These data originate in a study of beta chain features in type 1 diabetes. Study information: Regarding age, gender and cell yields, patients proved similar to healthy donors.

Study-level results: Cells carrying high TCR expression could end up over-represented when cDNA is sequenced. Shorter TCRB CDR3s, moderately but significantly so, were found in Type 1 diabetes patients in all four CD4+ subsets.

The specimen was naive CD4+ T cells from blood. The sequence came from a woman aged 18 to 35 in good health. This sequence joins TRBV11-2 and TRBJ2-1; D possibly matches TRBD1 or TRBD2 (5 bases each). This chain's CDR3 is CASSRAGEGTYNEQFF. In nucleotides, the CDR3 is TGTGCCAGCAGTCGAGCCGGAGAGGGGACGTACAATGAGCAGTTCTTC.